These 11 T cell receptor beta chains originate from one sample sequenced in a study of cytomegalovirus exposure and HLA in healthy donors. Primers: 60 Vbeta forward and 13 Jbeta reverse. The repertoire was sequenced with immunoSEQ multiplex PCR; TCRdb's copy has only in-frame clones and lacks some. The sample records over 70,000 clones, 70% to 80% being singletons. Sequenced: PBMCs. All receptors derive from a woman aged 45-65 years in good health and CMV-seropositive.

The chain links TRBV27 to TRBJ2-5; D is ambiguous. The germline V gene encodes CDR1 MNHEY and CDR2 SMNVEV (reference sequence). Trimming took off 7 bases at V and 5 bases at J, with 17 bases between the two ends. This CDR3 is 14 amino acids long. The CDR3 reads CASNRPDSVETQYF. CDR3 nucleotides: TGTGCCAGCAACAGACCCGATTCCGTGGAGACCCAGTACTTC.

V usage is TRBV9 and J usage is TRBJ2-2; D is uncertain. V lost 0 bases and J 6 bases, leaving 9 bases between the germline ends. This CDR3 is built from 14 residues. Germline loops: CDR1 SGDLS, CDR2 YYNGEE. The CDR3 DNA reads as TGTGCCAGCAGCGTAGTCCCTGAGGCCGGGGAGCTGTTTTTT. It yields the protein CASSVVPEAGELFF. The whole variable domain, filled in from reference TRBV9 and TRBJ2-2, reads DSGVTQTPKHLITATGQRVTLRCSPRSGDLSVYWYQQSLDQGLQFLIQYYNGEERAKGNILERFSAQQFPDLHSELNLSSLELGDSALYFCASSVVPEAGELFFGEGSRLTVL.

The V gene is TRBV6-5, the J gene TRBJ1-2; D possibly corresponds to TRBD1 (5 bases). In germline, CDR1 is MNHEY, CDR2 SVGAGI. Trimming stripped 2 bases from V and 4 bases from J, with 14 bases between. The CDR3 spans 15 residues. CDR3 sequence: CASSYEEGMGYGYTF. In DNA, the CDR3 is TGTGCCAGCAGTTACGAGGAGGGGATGGGCTATGGCTACACCTTC.

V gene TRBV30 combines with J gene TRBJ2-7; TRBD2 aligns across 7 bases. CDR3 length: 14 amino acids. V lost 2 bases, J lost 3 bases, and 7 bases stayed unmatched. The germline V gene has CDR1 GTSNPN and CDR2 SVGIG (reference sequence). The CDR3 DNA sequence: TGTGCCTGGAGTTTAACTAGCGTCTTCTACGAGCAGTACTTC. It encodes CAWSLTSVFYEQYF. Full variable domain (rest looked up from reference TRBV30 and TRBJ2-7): SQTIHQWPATLVQPVGSPLSLECTVEGTSNPNLYWYRQAAGRGLQLLFYSVGIGQISSEVPQNLSASRPQDRQFILSSKKLLLSDSGFYLCAWSLTSVFYEQYFGPGTRLTVT.

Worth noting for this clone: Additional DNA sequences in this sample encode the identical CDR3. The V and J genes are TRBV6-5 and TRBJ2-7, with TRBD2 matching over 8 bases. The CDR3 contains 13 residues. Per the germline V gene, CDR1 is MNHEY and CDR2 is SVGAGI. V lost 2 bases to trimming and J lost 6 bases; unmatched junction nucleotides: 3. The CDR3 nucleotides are TGTGCCAGCAGTTACGGACTAGCAGGCGAGCAGTACTTC. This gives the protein CASSYGLAGEQYF.

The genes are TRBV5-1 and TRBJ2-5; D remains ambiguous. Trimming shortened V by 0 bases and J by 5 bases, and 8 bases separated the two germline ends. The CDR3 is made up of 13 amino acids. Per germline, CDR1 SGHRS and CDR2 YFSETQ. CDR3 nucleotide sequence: TGCGCCAGCAGCTTGGAGACGAGGGAGACCCAGTACTTC. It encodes CASSLETRETQYF.

CDR3 protein: CASSPGQVPGELFF. In DNA form, the CDR3 reads TGTGCCAGCAGCCCAGGACAGGTCCCCGGGGAGCTGTTTTTT. V and J are TRBV11-3 and TRBJ2-2; 7 bases agree with TRBD1. V trimming: 5 bases; J trimming: 6 bases; junction bases outside the gene matches: 6. In germline, CDR1 is SGHNT, CDR2 YENEEA. The CDR3 covers 14 residues.

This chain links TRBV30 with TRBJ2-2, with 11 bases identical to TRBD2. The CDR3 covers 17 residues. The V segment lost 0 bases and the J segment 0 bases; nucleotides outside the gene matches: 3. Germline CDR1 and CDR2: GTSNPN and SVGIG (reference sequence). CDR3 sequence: CAWSVLAGGTNTGELFF. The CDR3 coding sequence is TGTGCCTGGAGTGTCCTAGCGGGGGGAACGAACACCGGGGAGCTGTTTTTT.

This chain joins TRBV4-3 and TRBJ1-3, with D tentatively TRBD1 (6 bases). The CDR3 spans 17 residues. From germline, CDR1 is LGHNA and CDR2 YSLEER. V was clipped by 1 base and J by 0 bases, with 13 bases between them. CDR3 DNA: TGCGCCAGCAGCCAAGCCCTACAGACAGGCTCTGGAAACACCATATATTTT. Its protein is CASSQALQTGSGNTIYF.

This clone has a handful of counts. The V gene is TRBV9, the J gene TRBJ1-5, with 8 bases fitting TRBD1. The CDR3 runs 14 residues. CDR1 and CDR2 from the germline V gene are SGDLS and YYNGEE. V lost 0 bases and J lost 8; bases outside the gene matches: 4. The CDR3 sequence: CASSVGQGWEPQHF. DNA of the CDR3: TGTGCCAGCAGCGTAGGACAGGGGTGGGAGCCCCAGCATTTT.

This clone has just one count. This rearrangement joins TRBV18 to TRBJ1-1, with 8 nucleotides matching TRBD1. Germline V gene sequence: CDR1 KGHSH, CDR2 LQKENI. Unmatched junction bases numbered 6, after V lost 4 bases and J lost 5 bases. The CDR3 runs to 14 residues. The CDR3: CASSLAGGKTEAFF. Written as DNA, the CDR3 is TGTGCCAGCTCACTAGCAGGGGGCAAGACTGAAGCTTTCTTT. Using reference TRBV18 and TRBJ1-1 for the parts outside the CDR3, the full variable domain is NAGVMQNPRHLVRRRGQEARLRCSPMKGHSHVYWYRQLPEEGLKFMVYLQKENIIDESGMPKERFSAEFPKEGPSILRIQQVVRGDSAAYFCASSLAGGKTEAFFGQGTRLTVV.